This T cell receptor beta chain appears in the sequencing data of a study of memory CD4+ T cells and cytomegalovirus serostatus. Study at large: Donors were healthy Belgian adults, 9 CMV seropositive and 20 to 25 seronegative. Whole-study findings and limits: Median bootstrapped AUC for CMV status was approximately 0.94 originally, less than 0.93 US-trained. About 40% of the roughly 150 known CMV-associated TCRbeta sequences appeared in CD4+ memory.

The sort gate was single viable CD3+CD4+CD8-CD45RO+ cells for memory CD4+ T cells. Serum IgG to CMV pp150, pp28, p38 and p52 defined serostatus. TCRdb keeps only in-frame clones here, not all; method: immunoSEQ multiplex PCR. This sample has about 39,000 clones, with around 84% found just once. In germline, CDR1 is SGHNT, CDR2 YYREEE (reference sequence). V lost 2 bases and J 8 bases, leaving 25 bases between the germline ends. The CDR3 loop spans 17 amino acids. This clone came up a few times. Its antigen is not identified. The source of this sequence is an adult in good health and CMV-seronegative. The chain carries TRBV5-4 and TRBJ1-2; D remains unclear. Sequencing input: memory CD4+ T cells from blood. CDR3 DNA sequence: TGTGCCAGCAGCTTTCCCCGGGGTCGGGCAGCCACGGGGGGCTACACCTTC. Protein sequence: CASSFPRGRAATGGYTF.